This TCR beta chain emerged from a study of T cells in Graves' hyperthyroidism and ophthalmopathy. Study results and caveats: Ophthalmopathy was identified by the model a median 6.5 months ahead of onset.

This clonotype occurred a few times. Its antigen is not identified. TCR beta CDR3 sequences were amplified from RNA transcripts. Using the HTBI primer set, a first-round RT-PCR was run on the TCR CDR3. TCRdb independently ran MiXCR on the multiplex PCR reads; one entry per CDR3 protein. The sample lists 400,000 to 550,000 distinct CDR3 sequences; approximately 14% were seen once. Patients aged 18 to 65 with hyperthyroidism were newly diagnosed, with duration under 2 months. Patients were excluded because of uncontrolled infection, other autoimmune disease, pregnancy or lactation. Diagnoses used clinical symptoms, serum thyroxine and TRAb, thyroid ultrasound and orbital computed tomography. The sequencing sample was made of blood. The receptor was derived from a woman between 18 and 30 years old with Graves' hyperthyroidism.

The CDR3 region is CASTRGRGNTIYF. The CDR3 DNA is TGTGCCAGCACGAGGGGTCGGGGAAACACCATATATTTT. The V call is TRBV6-1, the J call TRBJ1-3, with D possibly being TRBD1 (5 bases). V gave up 7 bases and J gave up 4 bases, with 11 bases separating them. CDR1 is MNHNS, CDR2 SASEGT, per germline. CDR3 size: 13 residues.